One T cell receptor beta chain is described in this entry. Its specificity is unknown. The sample comes from a study of T cells in narcolepsy. As for the study in general: Patients with NT1 or NT2 and healthy control donors were enrolled.

Looked up from germline, CDR1 is SGDLS and CDR2 is YYNGEE. The CDR3 is 16 residues long. Germline trimming cut 0 bases from V and 3 bases from J; bases unmatched to any gene: 7. Study observations and caveats: Blood of same and different patients, but not healthy controls, reportedly held recurring autoreactive clonotypes. Autoreactive HCRT-specific and TRIB2-specific clonotypes were marked in same-patient CSF-versus-blood CD4+ comparisons. In some patient and control memory CD4+ samples, autoreactive clones were absent.

Method: immunoSEQ multiplex PCR; TCRdb's copy keeps in-frame clones and lacks some. The repertoire consists of some 30,000 clones, with about 90% occurring once and the leading ten covering around 0.86%. The chain uses TRBV9 and TRBJ1-2, with 8 bases matching TRBD1. This TCR was recovered from a human donor with narcolepsy. The sequenced material came from CD45RA- memory CD4+ T cells from PBMCs. CDR3 region: CASSVAPGQGDYGYTF. The CDR3 nucleotides read TGTGCCAGCAGCGTAGCCCCTGGACAGGGTGACTATGGCTACACCTTC. Full variable domain (remainder filled in from reference TRBV9 and TRBJ1-2): DSGVTQTPKHLITATGQRVTLRCSPRSGDLSVYWYQQSLDQGLQFLIQYYNGEERAKGNILERFSAQQFPDLHSELNLSSLELGDSALYFCASSVAPGQGDYGYTFGSGTRLTVV.